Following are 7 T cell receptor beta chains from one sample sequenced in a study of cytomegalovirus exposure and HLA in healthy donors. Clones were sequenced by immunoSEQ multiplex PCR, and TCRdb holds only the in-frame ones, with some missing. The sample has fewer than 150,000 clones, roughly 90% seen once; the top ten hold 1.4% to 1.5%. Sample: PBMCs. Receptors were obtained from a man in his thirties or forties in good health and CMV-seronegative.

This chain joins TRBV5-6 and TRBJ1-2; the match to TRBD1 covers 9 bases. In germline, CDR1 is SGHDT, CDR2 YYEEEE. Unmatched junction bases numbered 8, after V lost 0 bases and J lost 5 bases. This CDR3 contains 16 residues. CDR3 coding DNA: TGTGCCAGCAGCTTGGTAGAGGGACAGGGTTTATATGGCTACACCTTC. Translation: CASSLVEGQGLYGYTF.

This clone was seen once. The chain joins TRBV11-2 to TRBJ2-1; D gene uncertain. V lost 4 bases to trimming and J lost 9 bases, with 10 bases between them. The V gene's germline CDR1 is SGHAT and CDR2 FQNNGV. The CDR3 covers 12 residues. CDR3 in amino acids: CASSSNPLEQFF. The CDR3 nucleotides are TGTGCCAGCAGCTCTAACCCACTTGAGCAGTTCTTC.

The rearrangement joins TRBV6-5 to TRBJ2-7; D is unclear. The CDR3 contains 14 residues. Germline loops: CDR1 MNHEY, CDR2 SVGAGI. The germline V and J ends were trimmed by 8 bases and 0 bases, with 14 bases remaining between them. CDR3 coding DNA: TGTGCCAGCCAAACTGAACTGAGCTCCTACGAGCAGTACTTC. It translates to CASQTELSSYEQYF.

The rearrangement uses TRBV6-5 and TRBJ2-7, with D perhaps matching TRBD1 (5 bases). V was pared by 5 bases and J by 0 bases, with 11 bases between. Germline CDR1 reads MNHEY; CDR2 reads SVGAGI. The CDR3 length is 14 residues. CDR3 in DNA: TGTGCCAGCAGTCCAGGGTTGGACTCCTACGAGCAGTACTTC. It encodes CASSPGLDSYEQYF.

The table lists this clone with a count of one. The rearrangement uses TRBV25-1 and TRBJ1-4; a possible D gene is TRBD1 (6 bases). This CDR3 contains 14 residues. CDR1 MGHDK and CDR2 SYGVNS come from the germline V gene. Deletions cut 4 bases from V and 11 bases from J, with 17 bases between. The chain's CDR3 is CASSATLSDSKLFF. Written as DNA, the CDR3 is TGTGCCAGCAGTGCAACACTCTCGGACAGCAAACTGTTTTTT.

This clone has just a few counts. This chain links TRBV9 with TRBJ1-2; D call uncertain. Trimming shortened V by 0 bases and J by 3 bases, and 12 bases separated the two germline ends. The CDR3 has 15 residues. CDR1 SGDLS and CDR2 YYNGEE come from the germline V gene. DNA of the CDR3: TGTGCCAGCAGCGTAGATTCTCGGGAATACTATGGCTACACCTTC. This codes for CASSVDSREYYGYTF.

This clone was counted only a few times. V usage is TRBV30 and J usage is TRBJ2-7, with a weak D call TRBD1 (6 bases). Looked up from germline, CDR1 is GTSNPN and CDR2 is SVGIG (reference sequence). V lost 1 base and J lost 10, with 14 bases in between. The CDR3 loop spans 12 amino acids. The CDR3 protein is CAWSEAGTLQYF. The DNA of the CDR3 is TGTGCCTGGAGTGAAGCCGGGACATTACAGTACTTC. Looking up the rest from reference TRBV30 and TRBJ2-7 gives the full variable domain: SQTIHQWPATLVQPVGSPLSLECTVEGTSNPNLYWYRQAAGRGLQLLFYSVGIGQISSEVPQNLSASRPQDRQFILSSKKLLLSDSGFYLCAWSEAGTLQYFGPGTRLTVT.